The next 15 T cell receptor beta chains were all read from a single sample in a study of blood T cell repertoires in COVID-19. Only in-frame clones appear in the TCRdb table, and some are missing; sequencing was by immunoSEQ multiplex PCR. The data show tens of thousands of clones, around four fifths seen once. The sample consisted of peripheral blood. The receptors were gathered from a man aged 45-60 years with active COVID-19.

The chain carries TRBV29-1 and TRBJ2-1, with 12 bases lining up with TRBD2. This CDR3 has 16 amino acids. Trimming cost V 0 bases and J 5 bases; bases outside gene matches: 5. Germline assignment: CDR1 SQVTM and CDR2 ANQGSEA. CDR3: CSVEDLLAGGDNEQFF. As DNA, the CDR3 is TGCAGCGTTGAAGATCTTCTAGCGGGAGGGGACAATGAGCAGTTCTTC.

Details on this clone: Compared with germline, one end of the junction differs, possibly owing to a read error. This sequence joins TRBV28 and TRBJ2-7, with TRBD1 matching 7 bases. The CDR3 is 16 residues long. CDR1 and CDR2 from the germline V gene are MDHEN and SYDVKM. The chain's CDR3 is CASSLSPGTVGLEQYF. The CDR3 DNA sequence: TGTGCCAGCAGCTTATCTCCCGGGACAGTGGGGCTCGAGCAGTACTTC.

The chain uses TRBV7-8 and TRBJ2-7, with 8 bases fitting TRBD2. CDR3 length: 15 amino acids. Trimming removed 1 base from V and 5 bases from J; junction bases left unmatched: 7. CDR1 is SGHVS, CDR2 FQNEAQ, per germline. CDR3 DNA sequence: TGTGCCAGCAGCTTAGTGACGGGGGGGCGGAACGAGCAGTACTTC. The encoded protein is CASSLVTGGRNEQYF. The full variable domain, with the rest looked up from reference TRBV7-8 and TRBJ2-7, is GAGVSQSPRYKVAKRGQDVALRCDPISGHVSLFWYQQALGQGPEFLTYFQNEAQLDKSGLPSDRFFAERPEGSVSTLKIQRTQQEDSAVYLCASSLVTGGRNEQYFGPGTRLTVT.

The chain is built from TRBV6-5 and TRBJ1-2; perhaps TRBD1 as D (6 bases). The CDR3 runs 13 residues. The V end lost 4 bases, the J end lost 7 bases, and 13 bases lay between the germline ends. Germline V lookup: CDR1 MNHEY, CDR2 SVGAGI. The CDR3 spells CASSLDSGGGYTF. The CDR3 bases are TGTGCCAGCAGTTTGGACAGTGGTGGTGGCTACACCTTC.

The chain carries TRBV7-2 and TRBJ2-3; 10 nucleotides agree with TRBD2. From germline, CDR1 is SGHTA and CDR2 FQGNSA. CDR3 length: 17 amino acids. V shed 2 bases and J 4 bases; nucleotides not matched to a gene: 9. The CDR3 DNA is TGTGCCAGCAGCTTAAATGCAGCGGGAGGGGGCTCAGATACGCAGTATTTT. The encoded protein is CASSLNAAGGGSDTQYF.

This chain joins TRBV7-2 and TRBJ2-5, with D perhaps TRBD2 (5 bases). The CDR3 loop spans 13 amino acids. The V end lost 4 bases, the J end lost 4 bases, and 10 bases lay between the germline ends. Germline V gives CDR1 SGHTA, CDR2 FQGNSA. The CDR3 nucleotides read TGTGCCAGCAGCTCGGGAAATAGAGAGACCCAGTACTTC. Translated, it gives CASSSGNRETQYF.

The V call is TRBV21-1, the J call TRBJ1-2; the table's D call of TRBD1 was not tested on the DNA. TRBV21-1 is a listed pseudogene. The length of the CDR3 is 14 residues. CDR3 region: CASSAGQLFYGYTF. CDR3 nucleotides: TGTGCCAGCAGCGCGGGACAGCTCTTCTATGGCTACACCTTC.

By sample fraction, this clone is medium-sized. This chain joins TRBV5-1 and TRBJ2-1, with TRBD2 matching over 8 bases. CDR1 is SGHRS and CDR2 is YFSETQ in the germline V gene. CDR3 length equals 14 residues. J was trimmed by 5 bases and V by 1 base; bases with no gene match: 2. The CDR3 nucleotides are TGCGCCAGCAGCTTGCAAGCGGGGGACAATGAGCAGTTCTTC. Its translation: CASSLQAGDNEQFF.

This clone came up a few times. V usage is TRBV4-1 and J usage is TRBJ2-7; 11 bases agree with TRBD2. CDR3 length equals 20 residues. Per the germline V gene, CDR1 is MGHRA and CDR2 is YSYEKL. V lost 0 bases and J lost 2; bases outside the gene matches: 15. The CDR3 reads CASSQELREIAGGDPYEQYF. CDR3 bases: TGCGCCAGCAGCCAAGAGCTTCGTGAGATAGCGGGAGGGGACCCCTACGAGCAGTACTTC.

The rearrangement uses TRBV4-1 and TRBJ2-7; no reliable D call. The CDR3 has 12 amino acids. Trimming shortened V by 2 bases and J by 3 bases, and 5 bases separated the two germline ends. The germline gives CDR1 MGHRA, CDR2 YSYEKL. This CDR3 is CASSQLGYEQYF. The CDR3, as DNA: TGCGCCAGCAGCCAACTAGGCTACGAGCAGTACTTC.

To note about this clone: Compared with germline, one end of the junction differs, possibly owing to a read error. In DNA form, the CDR3 reads TGTGCCAGCAGCTTAGGACAGGATAATATCCTCTTC. Protein product: CASSLGQDNILF. The rearrangement uses TRBV11-2 and TRBJ1-2; D perhaps matches TRBD1 (6 bases). This CDR3 has 12 amino acids. Germline assignment: CDR1 SGHAT and CDR2 FQNNGV.

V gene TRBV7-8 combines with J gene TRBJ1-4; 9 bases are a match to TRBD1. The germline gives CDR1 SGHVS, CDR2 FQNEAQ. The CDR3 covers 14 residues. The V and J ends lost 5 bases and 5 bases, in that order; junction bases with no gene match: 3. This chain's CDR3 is CASSPDRGNEKLFF. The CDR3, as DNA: TGTGCCAGCAGCCCCGACAGGGGGAATGAAAAACTGTTTTTT.

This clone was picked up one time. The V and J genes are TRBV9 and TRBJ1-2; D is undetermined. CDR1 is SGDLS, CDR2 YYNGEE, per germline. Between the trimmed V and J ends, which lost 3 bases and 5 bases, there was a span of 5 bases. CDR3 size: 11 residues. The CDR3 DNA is TGTGCCAGCAGCGCCCTATATGGCTACACCTTC. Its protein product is CASSALYGYTF.

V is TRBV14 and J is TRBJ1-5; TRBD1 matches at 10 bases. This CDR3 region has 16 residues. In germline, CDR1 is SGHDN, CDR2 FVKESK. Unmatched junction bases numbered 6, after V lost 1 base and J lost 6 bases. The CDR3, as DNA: TGTGCCAGCAGCCAAGCCTGGGACAGGGGCTTTCAGCCCCAGCATTTT. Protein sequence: CASSQAWDRGFQPQHF.

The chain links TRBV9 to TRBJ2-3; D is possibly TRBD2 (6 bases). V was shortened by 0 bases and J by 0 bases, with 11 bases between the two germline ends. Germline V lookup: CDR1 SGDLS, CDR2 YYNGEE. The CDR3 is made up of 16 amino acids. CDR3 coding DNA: TGTGCCAGCAGCGTAGCTTTGCGGGGAAGCACAGATACGCAGTATTTT. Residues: CASSVALRGSTDTQYF.